This T cell receptor beta chain was recorded in a study of T cells after posttransplantation cyclophosphamide (dated by TCRdb to the mid-2010s). In the study overall: Using TRB sequencing, the study followed how the T cell repertoire reconstituted after myeloablative bone marrow transplantation in which posttransplantation cyclophosphamide served as GVHD prophylaxis. Public TRB sequences were checked against a database of over 3,500 sequences associated with responses to pathogens, tumor antigens, self-antigens and alloantigens. Antigen receptor sequencing covered samples from some 36 PTCy-treated patients and approximately 15 of their related bone marrow donors. In 3 patients, up to about 3 additional blood samples taken between 2 and 5.2 years after transplant also underwent TRB sequencing, as did pretransplant blood from several patients. Blood from every one of the roughly 30 PTCy patients who had 1-year posttransplant specimens underwent TRB sequencing. Because TRA and TRB clonality were tightly correlated in 8 or 9 samples, subsequent TCR analyses were focused on TRB only.

Study-wide conclusions, independent of this receptor: Donor-recipient similarity was low at 1-2 months but increased during the first year, and donor CD8+ memory clones often dominated later blood repertoires. The TRB repertoires of T cells infiltrating skin or GI tract showed only limited overlap with the TRB repertoires of T cells in blood. Across 45 patients, recipient CMV seropositivity and CMV reactivation were highly associated with TRB clonality; PTCy diversity was similar to CNI/methotrexate controls.

The sample's treatment or condition label, in plain terms: high-dose cyclophosphamide on days +3 and +4 as single-agent GVHD prophylaxis. For conditioning, the PTCy patients got busulfan and fludarabine, then a related or unrelated marrow graft, followed by cyclophosphamide on days +3 and +4. PTCy-treated patients were drawn from a prospective multi-institutional clinical trial. Mononuclear cells from peripheral blood and bone marrow were separated by Ficoll-Hypaque density centrifugation and then cryopreserved. Genomic DNA was used for TRB sequencing, which was performed with the immunoSEQ assay at survey resolution or with the hsTCRB kit. Regarding the original processing steps: The immunoSEQ software handled the initial read processing, while the LymphoSeq R package was used for the repertoire analyses. Clonality was computed as 1 minus normalized Shannon entropy; Gini coefficient was also calculated for each TRB dataset. Phenotypes of unsorted samples were inferred by mapping TRB sequences from sorted subsets of the recipient or donor onto the same recipient's unsorted samples. The source is immuneACCESS, and TCRdb retained only in-frame sequences with V and J called. Part of the clones is not carried over; for the studies checked, unresolved V genes explain less than half of this, and the remainder is unexplained. V and J calls and clone size come straight from that table; D and trimming were deduced from the DNA. This sample has about 12,000 clones, none of them a singleton. In total, the top ten clones hold roughly 27% of the sample.

This clone showed up many times. Its antigen specificity is not known. The input lacks base qualities; no much larger clone sits a single base away. The cysteine opens and the phenylalanine closes a CDR3 of 16 amino acids. The CDR3 DNA has 48 bases and is translated from base 1. The germline V gene (reference sequence) yields SEHNR for CDR1 and FQNEAQ for CDR2. V is trimmed back by 3 bases and J by 3 bases, and the junction contains 5 bases that no gene match accounts for. Sequences were derived from PBMCs, sampled after allogeneic stem cell transplant with posttransplant cyclophosphamide. The TCR was taken from a female patient in her 40s who received an allogeneic stem cell transplant from a related donor, was CMV-positive, and had acute GVHD only. After a transplant, some T cells may be the graft donor's own cells. This receptor chain uses TRBV7-9 and TRBJ2-1; TRBD2 agrees with 10 junctional bases. The nucleotide sequence reads TGTGCCAGCAGCTTCCCCCTAGCGGGAGTCTACAATGAGCAGTTCTTC. The resulting protein is CASSFPLAGVYNEQFF.